The 4 T cell receptor beta chains reported below all come from one sample, sequenced in a study of CD8 T cells in Susac syndrome. With random hexamers, reverse transcription was performed on about 0.5 to 1 ug of RNA. TCRdb fed the immunoSEQ multiplex PCR reads into MiXCR, producing one record per CDR3 protein. This table has around 200,000 distinct CDR3 sequences, 90% to 95% appearing once. Sequenced: CD4+ T cells from PBMCs. Receptors originate from a human donor in good health.

The chain uses TRBV9 and TRBJ2-1; D is perhaps TRBD1 (6 bases). Germline V gene data show CDR1 as SGDLS and CDR2 as YYNGEE. There are 15 residues in the CDR3. Deletions cut 3 bases from V and 0 bases from J, with 10 bases between. CDR3 residues: CASSAIGGSYNEQFF. CDR3 nucleotides: TGTGCCAGCAGCGCTATAGGGGGCTCCTACAATGAGCAGTTCTTC.

CDR3 sequence: CASSLPDRVGIQYF. For the CDR3, the DNA is TGCGCCAGCAGCTTGCCCGACAGGGTGGGCATTCAGTACTTC. V usage is TRBV5-1 and J usage is TRBJ2-4; TRBD1 aligns across 7 bases. This CDR3 spans 14 amino acids. With 1 base clipped from V and 9 bases from J, the junction kept 7 bases outside the gene matches. Germline V gives CDR1 SGHRS, CDR2 YFSETQ.

The chain is built from TRBV27 and TRBJ1-2; possibly TRBD1 for D (5 bases). V lost 7 bases to trimming and J lost 5 bases, with 17 bases between them. CDR1 and CDR2 from the germline V gene are MNHEY and SMNVEV (reference sequence). The CDR3 runs to 14 residues. As DNA, the CDR3 is TGTGCCAGCATGAGATCGGGGGGAACATATGGCTACACCTTC. Amino acid sequence: CASMRSGGTYGYTF.

This chain connects TRBV3-1 to TRBJ2-3; D is possibly TRBD2 (7 bases). The germline V and J ends were trimmed by 4 bases and 4 bases, with 12 bases remaining between them. CDR1 is LGHDT and CDR2 is YNNKEL in the germline V gene (reference sequence). The CDR3 covers 14 residues. This chain's CDR3 is CASSRGGNADTQYF. CDR3 sequence (DNA): TGTGCCAGCAGCCGGGGGGGCAACGCAGATACGCAGTATTTT.